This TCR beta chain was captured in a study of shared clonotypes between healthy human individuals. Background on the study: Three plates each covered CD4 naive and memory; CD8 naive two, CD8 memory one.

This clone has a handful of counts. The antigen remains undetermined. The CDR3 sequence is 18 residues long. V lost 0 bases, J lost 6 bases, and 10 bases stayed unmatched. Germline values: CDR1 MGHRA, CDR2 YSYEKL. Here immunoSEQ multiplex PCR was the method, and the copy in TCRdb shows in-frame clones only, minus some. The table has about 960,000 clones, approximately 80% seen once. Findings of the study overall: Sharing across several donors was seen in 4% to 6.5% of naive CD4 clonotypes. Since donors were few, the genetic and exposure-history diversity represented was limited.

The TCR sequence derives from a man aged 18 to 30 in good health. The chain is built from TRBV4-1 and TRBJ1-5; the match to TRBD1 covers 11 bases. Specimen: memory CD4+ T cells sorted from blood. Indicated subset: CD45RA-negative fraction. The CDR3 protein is CASSQDGGRTGGVQPQHF. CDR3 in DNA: TGCGCCAGCAGCCAAGATGGAGGGCGGACAGGGGGCGTTCAGCCCCAGCATTTT.